Shown below are 19 T cell receptor beta chains from a single sample sequenced in a study of blood T cell repertoires in COVID-19. Sequenced by immunoSEQ multiplex PCR; TCRdb stores in-frame clones only, minus some. This table has about 240,000 clones, approximately 82% appearing once. Sequenced: peripheral blood. All receptors come from a man aged 25 to 45 who had recovered from COVID-19.

The CDR3 DNA reads as TGTGCCAGCAGCCAAGAACAACTGACAAGCACAGATACGCAGTATTTT. Translation gives CASSQEQLTSTDTQYF. The V call is TRBV3-1 (or the pseudogene TRBV3-2), the J call TRBJ2-3, with D unresolved. Germline-derived CDR1 and CDR2 are LGHDT and YNNKEL (reference sequence). Trimming pared 0 bases from V and 0 bases from J, leaving 10 bases between. This CDR3 is built from 16 residues.

V usage is TRBV3-1 (or the pseudogene TRBV3-2) and J usage is TRBJ2-2; maybe TRBD2 (6 bases). Germline V gene sequence: CDR1 LGHDT, CDR2 YNNKEL (reference sequence). V lost 4 bases, J lost 6 bases, and 15 bases lay in between. The CDR3 totals 15 residues. DNA for the CDR3: TGTGCCAGCAGCCCTGGCGGGAAAGCGGCCGGGGAGCTGTTTTTT. Its protein is CASSPGGKAAGELFF.

The chain couples TRBV7-2 to TRBJ2-1; D gene ambiguous. Looked up from germline, CDR1 is SGHTA and CDR2 is FQGNSA. The V end was cut by 1 base, the J end by 7 bases, with 14 bases between. The CDR3 totals 15 residues. The CDR3 DNA sequence: TGTGCCAGCAGCTTAGTGGCTAGTGTTTGGAATGAGCAGTTCTTC. Its protein product is CASSLVASVWNEQFF.

The chain carries TRBV2 and TRBJ1-2; the match to TRBD1 covers 8 bases. The CDR3 totals 16 residues. The V gene end was trimmed by 4 bases and the J gene end by 3 bases; junction bases not matched to a gene: 10. The germline gives CDR1 SNHLY, CDR2 FYNNEI. The CDR3 region is CASSAQSRTGYYGYTF. CDR3 DNA: TGTGCCAGCAGTGCGCAATCGCGGACAGGGTACTATGGCTACACCTTC.

This clone was recorded once. The chain joins TRBV11-1 to TRBJ1-3; D is ambiguous. This CDR3 comprises 14 residues. V was trimmed by 5 bases and J by 4 bases, leaving 12 bases between them. Per germline, CDR1 SGHAT and CDR2 FQDESV (reference sequence). CDR3 DNA: TGTGCCAGCAGCCACTCCACGGGGGGAAACACCATATATTTT. This encodes CASSHSTGGNTIYF. Variable domain in full (rest from reference TRBV11-1 and TRBJ1-3): EAEVAQSPRYKITEKSQAVAFWCDPISGHATLYWYRQILGQGPELLVQFQDESVVDDSQLPKDRFSAERLKGVDSTLKIQPAELGDSAMYLCASSHSTGGNTIYFGEGSWLTVV.

The chain couples TRBV27 to TRBJ2-5; 9 bases map to TRBD2. Trimming cost V 8 bases and J 5 bases; bases outside gene matches: 9. This CDR3 comprises 14 residues. Germline V CDR1 and CDR2: MNHEY, SMNVEV (reference sequence). The CDR3 sequence is CASRSAGGRETQYF. The DNA for the CDR3 is TGTGCCAGCCGCTCAGCGGGGGGCAGGGAGACCCAGTACTTC.

This clone was observed a single time. This rearrangement joins TRBV21-1 to TRBJ2-6; the table calls TRBD1, which could not be checked here. TRBV21-1 is described as a pseudogene. This CDR3 contains 17 residues. CDR3 loop: CATCVPGGNSGANVLTF. The CDR3 DNA is TGTGCCACCTGCGTGCCAGGGGGTAACTCTGGGGCCAACGTCCTGACTTTC.

The chain uses TRBV4-1 and TRBJ2-7, with 9 bases fitting TRBD1. The CDR3 has 18 amino acids. V was clipped by 6 bases and J by 0 bases; unmatched bases: 15. From germline, CDR1 is MGHRA and CDR2 YSYEKL. The CDR3 is CASSPSYFRDRVSYEQYF. The DNA for the CDR3 is TGCGCCAGCAGTCCCAGCTATTTCCGGGACAGGGTCTCCTACGAGCAGTACTTC.

The V and J genes are TRBV4-1 and TRBJ2-5; maybe TRBD1 (6 bases). Looked up from germline, CDR1 is MGHRA and CDR2 is YSYEKL. This CDR3 contains 15 residues. V gave up 0 bases and J gave up 6 bases, with 14 bases separating them. CDR3 protein: CASSQDAQGLQTQYF. CDR3 in DNA: TGCGCCAGCAGCCAAGACGCACAGGGTTTGCAGACCCAGTACTTC.

The chain links TRBV29-1 to TRBJ2-1; TRBD2 matches 8 bases. The germline gives CDR1 SQVTM, CDR2 ANQGSEA. The CDR3 is 14 residues long. V shed 4 bases and J 7 bases; nucleotides not matched to a gene: 9. CDR3 bases: TGCAGCGTTGCTGGACTAGCAAGTTCAAATGAGCAGTTCTTC. Amino acids: CSVAGLASSNEQFF.

This chain links TRBV7-6 with TRBJ1-6; 11 bases are shared with TRBD1. This CDR3 region has 19 residues. Germline CDR1 is SGHVS and CDR2 is FNYEAQ. The ends lost 0 bases at V and 2 bases at J; junction bases unmatched: 6. As DNA, the CDR3 is TGTGCCAGCAGCTTAGCTAGGACAGGGGGCGGGCCCTATAATTCACCCCTCCACTTT. The encoded protein is CASSLARTGGGPYNSPLHF.

This clone was seen once. The V and J genes are TRBV11-2 and TRBJ2-2; 9 bases line up with TRBD1. The germline V gene has CDR1 SGHAT and CDR2 FQNNGV. V was clipped by 1 base and J by 0 bases; unmatched bases: 9. The CDR3 length is 19 residues. CDR3 in amino acids: CASSLANRGLGANTGELFF. The CDR3, as DNA: TGTGCCAGCAGCTTAGCTAACAGGGGGCTAGGGGCGAACACCGGGGAGCTGTTTTTT. The full variable domain, rest sourced from reference TRBV11-2 and TRBJ2-2, is EAGVAQSPRYKIIEKRQSVAFWCNPISGHATLYWYQQILGQGPKLLIQFQNNGVVDDSQLPKDRFSAERLKGVDSTLKIQPAKLEDSAVYLCASSLANRGLGANTGELFFGEGSRLTVL.

This sequence joins TRBV3-1 (or the pseudogene TRBV3-2) and TRBJ1-1, with D maybe TRBD1 (6 bases). This CDR3 has 14 amino acids. CDR1 LGHDT and CDR2 YNNKEL come from the germline V gene (reference sequence). Trimming removed 0 bases from V and 6 bases from J, with 11 bases in between. The DNA of the CDR3 is TGTGCCAGCAGCCAAGATCAGGGGAGGGCTGAAGCTTTCTTT. Protein product: CASSQDQGRAEAFF.

This sequence joins TRBV16 and TRBJ2-7; 8 bases map to TRBD2. Trimming at V came to 4 bases and at J to 9 bases, leaving 14 bases not matched to a gene. This CDR3 is 15 amino acids long. Germline CDR1 reads KGHSY; CDR2 reads FQNENV. DNA for the CDR3: TGTGCCAGCAGCCGATTTGCGGGGGGAGAGTACTGGCAGTACGTC. The encoded protein is CASSRFAGGEYWQYV.

This chain joins TRBV18 and TRBJ2-5; D gene unclear. The germline V gene encodes CDR1 KGHSH and CDR2 LQKENI. The CDR3 runs to 13 residues. V was clipped by 5 bases and J by 1 base, with 8 bases between them. The CDR3 spells CASSATTQETQYF. The CDR3 DNA reads as TGTGCCAGCTCAGCGACAACCCAAGAGACCCAGTACTTC.

This clone has just one count. The J gene is TRBJ1-6, the V gene TRBV6-2 or TRBV6-3; 8 bases align to TRBD1. Trimming at V came to 6 bases and at J to 8 bases, leaving 6 bases not matched to a gene. CDR1 and CDR2 (germline): MNHEY, SVGEGT. There are 14 residues in the CDR3. In DNA form, the CDR3 reads TGTGCCAGCAGCCCGGACAGGGATGATTCACCCCTCCACTTT. Protein: CASSPDRDDSPLHF.

The V gene is TRBV7-3, the J gene TRBJ2-1; 11 nucleotides agree with TRBD2. Germline loops: CDR1 SGHTA, CDR2 FQGTGA. The CDR3 contains 15 residues. V lost 5 bases, J lost 4 bases, and 4 bases stayed unmatched. The CDR3 loop reads CASSIAGGIYNEQFF. In DNA form, the CDR3 reads TGTGCCAGCAGCATAGCGGGGGGGATTTACAATGAGCAGTTCTTC.

The chain is built from TRBV6-5 and TRBJ1-2, with 7 bases fitting TRBD1. V lost 6 bases to trimming and J lost 3 bases; unmatched junction nucleotides: 7. The germline V gene encodes CDR1 MNHEY and CDR2 SVGAGI. There are 14 residues in the CDR3. The CDR3 loop is CASRPQQGYYGYTF. CDR3 nucleotides: TGTGCCAGCAGACCGCAACAGGGGTACTATGGCTACACCTTC.

The rearrangement links TRBV2 to TRBJ1-6; D is perhaps TRBD1 (6 bases). Trimming shortened V by 4 bases and J by 9 bases, and 13 bases separated the two germline ends. Germline CDR1 and CDR2: SNHLY and FYNNEI. The CDR3 has 14 residues. CDR3 sequence reads: CASSAQGSASPLHF. The CDR3 DNA reads TGTGCCAGCAGTGCACAGGGATCGGCTTCACCCCTCCACTTT.